Presented here are 18 T cell receptor beta chains from one specimen sequenced in a study of T cell repertoires in cytomegalovirus infection. Each CDR3 protein is one row after TCRdb ran MiXCR on the reads. Of about 280,000 distinct CDR3 sequences in the sample, roughly a fifth were seen once. No antigens are known for them. The sample was cultured PBMCs, taken from culture after CMV antigen stimulation. Every receptor here comes from a human donor in good health (CMV status not recorded). Some clones in this sample may be carry-over from other donors' samples.

This clonotype was counted only a few times. The CDR3 DNA sequence: TGTGCCAGCAGCCAAGCTCACAGTGAAGAAGCTTTCTTT. It translates to CASSQAHSEEAFF. V usage is TRBV4-2 and J usage is TRBJ1-1; D ambiguous. The germline gives CDR1 LGHNA, CDR2 YNFKEQ. CDR3 size: 13 residues. V lost 1 base, J lost 8 bases, and 11 bases lay in between.

This rearrangement joins TRBV6-1 to TRBJ1-1; perhaps TRBD1 as D (6 bases). CDR1 MNHNS and CDR2 SASEGT come from the germline V gene. CDR3 length: 14 amino acids. Trimming shortened V by 5 bases and J by 4 bases, and 14 bases separated the two germline ends. The CDR3 protein is CASSRTGLGTEAFF. CDR3 DNA sequence: TGTGCCAGCAGTCGTACAGGGTTAGGCACTGAAGCTTTCTTT.

The table lists this clonotype with many counts. This chain links TRBV7-2 with TRBJ2-1; 9 positions agree with TRBD2. The CDR3 loop spans 16 amino acids. V lost 2 bases to trimming and J lost 7 bases; unmatched junction nucleotides: 9. Germline-derived CDR1 and CDR2 are SGHTA and FQGNSA. Here the CDR3 DNA reads TGTGCCAGCAGCTTATTACGTGGCGGGAGGGTTAATGAGCAGTTCTTC. This translates into CASSLLRGGRVNEQFF.

The rearrangement uses TRBV10-3 and TRBJ1-1; D gene uncertain. With 4 bases removed from V and 0 bases from J, the gap between germline ends came to 9 bases. Germline-derived CDR1 and CDR2 are ENHRY and SYGVKD. This CDR3 contains 14 residues. The CDR3, as DNA: TGTGCCATCAGTGGATTATCAGTGAACACTGAAGCTTTCTTT. Translation: CAISGLSVNTEAFF.

This clonotype was observed a handful of times. This chain connects TRBV7-3 to TRBJ2-3, with TRBD1 identical over 9 bases. The V segment lost 6 bases and the J segment 2 bases; nucleotides outside the gene matches: 6. The CDR3 is made up of 15 amino acids. Germline loops: CDR1 SGHTA, CDR2 FQGTGA. In DNA form, the CDR3 reads TGTGCCAGCAGTCCCGGGACAGGGTACACAGATACGCAGTATTTT. It translates to CASSPGTGYTDTQYF.

The table lists this clonotype with a few counts. Written as DNA, the CDR3 is TGTGCCAGCGGAACAACGAACACTGAAGCTTTCTTT. This encodes CASGTTNTEAFF. This chain joins TRBV6-2 or TRBV6-3 and TRBJ1-1; D call uncertain. The CDR3 covers 12 residues. The germline gives CDR1 MNHEY, CDR2 SVGEGT. The ends were cut back, 8 bases at V and 1 base at J, with 8 bases in the middle.

The sample holds many counts of this clonotype. This chain joins TRBV7-2 and TRBJ2-3; 12 nucleotides match TRBD2. The CDR3 runs 18 residues. CDR1 and CDR2 from the germline V gene are SGHTA and FQGNSA. V dropped 5 bases and J dropped 1; count of bases not matched to a gene: 10. The CDR3 protein is CASSRGLAGTLRTDTQYF. CDR3 nucleotide sequence: TGTGCCAGCAGCCGGGGACTAGCGGGCACACTTCGCACAGATACGCAGTATTTT.

CDR3 sequence (DNA): TGTGCCAGCAGCTCGAGACTTCTAGCGGGAGCTGATACGCAGTATTTT. Protein product: CASSSRLLAGADTQYF. J is TRBJ2-3 and V is TRBV5-4; TRBD2 matches at 10 bases. This CDR3 is 16 amino acids long. Trimming removed 3 bases from V and 6 bases from J; junction bases left unmatched: 10. CDR1 and CDR2 from the germline V gene are SGHNT and YYREEE (reference sequence).

V and J are TRBV4-3 and TRBJ1-2; unclear D gene. The V gene lost 0 bases and the J gene lost 4 bases, with 6 bases spanning the gap. CDR1 and CDR2 (germline): LGHNA, YSLEER. This CDR3 has 13 amino acids. CDR3 DNA sequence: TGCGCCAGCAGCCAAGATCTTACCTATGGCTACACCTTC. It codes for CASSQDLTYGYTF.

The chain combines TRBV19 with TRBJ1-1; D perhaps matches TRBD1 (6 bases). Germline V lookup: CDR1 LNHDA, CDR2 SQIVND (reference sequence). The CDR3 contains 16 residues. With 3 bases removed from V and 1 base from J, the gap between germline ends came to 15 bases. This chain's CDR3 is CASSIGRGSENTEAFF. The CDR3 coding sequence is TGTGCCAGTAGTATCGGCAGGGGATCGGAGAACACTGAAGCTTTCTTT.

The chain uses TRBV12-5 and TRBJ2-1; 11 nucleotides line up with TRBD2. Per the germline V gene, CDR1 is LGHNT and CDR2 is FRNRAP. The CDR3 spans 15 residues. V dropped 0 bases and J dropped 8; count of bases not matched to a gene: 3. Written as DNA, the CDR3 is TGTGCTAGTGGTTTGGTTGTAGCGGGAGGGGATGAGCAGTTCTTC. Translation gives CASGLVVAGGDEQFF. Filled out from reference TRBV12-5 and TRBJ2-1, the complete variable domain reads DARVTQTPRHKVTEMGQEVTMRCQPILGHNTVFWYRQTMMQGLELLAYFRNRAPLDDSGMPKDRFSAEMPDATLATLKIQPSEPRDSAVYFCASGLVVAGGDEQFFGPGTRLTVL.

This clonotype was picked up many times. The chain has TRBV7-9 and TRBJ2-5, with 7 bases lining up with TRBD1. Germline-derived CDR1 and CDR2 are SEHNR and FQNEAQ (reference sequence). The CDR3 totals 14 residues. J lost 5 bases, V lost 6 bases, and 9 bases had no gene match. Written as DNA, the CDR3 is TGTGCCAGCAGACATACAGGGGAATGGGAGACCCAGTACTTC. Translating gives CASRHTGEWETQYF.

The V and J genes are TRBV14 and TRBJ2-3; a possible D gene is TRBD2 (5 bases). Trimming stripped 8 bases from V and 2 bases from J, with 11 bases between. This CDR3 contains 13 residues. CDR1 is SGHDN, CDR2 FVKESK, per germline. CDR3 loop: CASSRDPTDTQYF. CDR3 sequence (DNA): TGTGCCAGCTCTCGGGATCCCACAGATACGCAGTATTTT.

The chain employs TRBV5-5 and TRBJ1-2; tentatively, D is TRBD1 (6 bases). With 5 bases removed from V and 6 bases from J, the gap between germline ends came to 14 bases. Germline CDR1 and CDR2: SGHKS and YYEKEE (reference sequence). The CDR3 runs to 13 residues. The CDR3 DNA sequence: TGTGCCAGCAGTGTCAGGACAGCGGATGGCTACACCTTC. Translated, it gives CASSVRTADGYTF.

This chain links TRBV5-4 with TRBJ2-3; possible D gene TRBD2, 6 bases. V lost 1 base, J lost 2 bases, and 14 bases lay in between. The germline V gene has CDR1 SGHNT and CDR2 YYREEE (reference sequence). The CDR3 is made up of 16 amino acids. The CDR3 DNA reads TGTGCCAGCAGCTTGCGGATAAGGGAGGACACAGATACGCAGTATTTT. The encoded protein is CASSLRIREDTDTQYF.

This clonotype was detected ten times or more. CDR3 nucleotide sequence: TGTGCCAGCAGCCGTAGGGGGCAGGGGGATGGCTACACCTTC. This translates into CASSRRGQGDGYTF. J is TRBJ1-2 and V is TRBV7-2; 7 nucleotides agree with TRBD1. The CDR3 is made up of 14 amino acids. After removal of 5 bases from V and 6 bases from J, the junction contained 9 bases not matched to a gene. Germline V lookup: CDR1 SGHTA, CDR2 FQGNSA.

Ten or more counts support this clonotype. This chain links TRBV7-6 with TRBJ2-1, with a tentative D call TRBD1 (6 bases). The CDR3 sequence is 13 residues long. V lost 5 bases to trimming and J lost 7 bases, with 12 bases between them. Germline CDR1 SGHVS, CDR2 FNYEAQ. The CDR3 sequence is CASSIQGRNEQFF. The CDR3 nucleotides are TGTGCCAGCAGCATACAGGGTCGGAATGAGCAGTTCTTC. Variable domain in full (rest from reference TRBV7-6 and TRBJ2-1): GAGVSQSPRYKVTKRGQDVALRCDPISGHVSLYWYRQALGQGPEFLTYFNYEAQQDKSGLPNDRFSAERPEGSISTLTIQRTEQRDSAMYRCASSIQGRNEQFFGPGTRLTVL.

The table lists this clonotype with a few counts. This chain uses TRBV6-5 with TRBJ2-5, with 8 nucleotides matching TRBD2. The CDR3 has 15 residues. Per the germline V gene, CDR1 is MNHEY and CDR2 is SVGAGI. The junction had 2 bases not matched to a gene; V was cut back by 0 bases and J by 2 bases. The CDR3 DNA reads as TGTGCCAGCAGTTACTCGGGCGGGAGGCAAGAGACCCAGTACTTC. It yields the protein CASSYSGGRQETQYF.